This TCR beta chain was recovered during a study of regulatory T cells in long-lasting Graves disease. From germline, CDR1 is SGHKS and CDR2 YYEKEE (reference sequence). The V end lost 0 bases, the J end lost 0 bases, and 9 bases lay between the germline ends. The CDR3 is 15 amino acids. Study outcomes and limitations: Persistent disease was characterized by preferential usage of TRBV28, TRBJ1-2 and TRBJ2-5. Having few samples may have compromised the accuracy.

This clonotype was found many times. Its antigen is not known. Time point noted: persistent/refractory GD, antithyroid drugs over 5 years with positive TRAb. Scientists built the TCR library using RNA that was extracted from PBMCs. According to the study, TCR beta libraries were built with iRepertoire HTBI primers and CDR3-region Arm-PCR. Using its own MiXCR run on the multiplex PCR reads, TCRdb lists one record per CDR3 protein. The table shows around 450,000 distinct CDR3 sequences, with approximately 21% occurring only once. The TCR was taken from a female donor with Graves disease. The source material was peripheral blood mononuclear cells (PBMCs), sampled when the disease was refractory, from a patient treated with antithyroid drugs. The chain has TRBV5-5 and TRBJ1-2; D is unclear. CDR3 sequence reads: CASSLVPGPNYGYTF. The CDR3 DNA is TGTGCCAGCAGCTTGGTGCCGGGTCCTAACTATGGCTACACCTTC.